The T cell receptor beta chain described here comes from a study of cytomegalovirus exposure and HLA in healthy donors. V was clipped by 1 base and J by 5 bases, with 10 bases between them. Germline V gives CDR1 SGHVS, CDR2 FNYEAQ. This CDR3 is 14 amino acids long. Study-level points and caveats: In an earlier analysis, productive rearrangement rates for most beta V segments clustered near 87% or 30%. The authors excluded some V segments, including TRBV6-2 and TRBV6-3, as indistinguishable.

Each donor was healthy, and each was a bone marrow donor. In the PCR, 60 Vbeta and 13 Jbeta primers were used. The table came from immunoSEQ multiplex PCR; TCRdb's copy has only in-frame clones and leaves some out. The sample carries roughly 150,000 clones, approximately 80% recorded once. Comments on this clone: As yet, its antigen is unknown.

Sequenced: PBMCs. The receptor was derived from a woman aged 18 to 35 in good health and CMV-seronegative. The chain has TRBV7-6 and TRBJ2-3; tentative D call: TRBD2 (5 bases). CDR3 bases: TGTGCCAGCAGCTTAGGGACTCCTTTAGATACGCAGTATTTT. Translating gives CASSLGTPLDTQYF.